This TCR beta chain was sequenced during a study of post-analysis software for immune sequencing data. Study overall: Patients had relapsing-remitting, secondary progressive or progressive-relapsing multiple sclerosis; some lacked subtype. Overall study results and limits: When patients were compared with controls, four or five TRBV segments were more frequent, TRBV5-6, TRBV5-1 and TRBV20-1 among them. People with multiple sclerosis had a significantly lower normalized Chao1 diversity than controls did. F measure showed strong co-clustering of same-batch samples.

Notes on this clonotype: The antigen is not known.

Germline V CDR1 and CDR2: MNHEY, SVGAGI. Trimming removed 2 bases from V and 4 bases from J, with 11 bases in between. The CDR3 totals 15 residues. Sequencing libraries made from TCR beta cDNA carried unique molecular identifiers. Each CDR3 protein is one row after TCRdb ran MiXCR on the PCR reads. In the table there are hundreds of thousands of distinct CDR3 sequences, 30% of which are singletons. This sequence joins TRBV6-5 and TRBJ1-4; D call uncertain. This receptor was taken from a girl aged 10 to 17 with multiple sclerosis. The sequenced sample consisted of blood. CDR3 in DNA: TGTGCCAGCAGTTACATGGCGGGCCGTAATGAAAAACTGTTTTTT. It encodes CASSYMAGRNEKLFF.